These 14 T cell receptor beta chains were sequenced from one sample in a study of T cell repertoires and HLA-DP antigens (dated by TCRdb to between 2017 and 2018). These receptors have no identified antigens. The method was the immunoSEQ multiplex PCR assay. Imported from immuneACCESS, the table was reduced by TCRdb to in-frame sequences with V and J called. These copies leave out some clones; in studies compared against another copy, an unresolved V gene accounts for under half, and the cause of the remainder is not known. The sample table shows approximately 110,000 clones, and approximately 92% are seen once. The ten top clones hold about 0.27% of the sample. The specimen sequenced was CD4+ T cells from PBMCs. These receptors were taken from a woman between 18 and 29 years old in good health and CMV-seronegative.

The V call is TRBV27, the J call TRBJ2-5; 13 nucleotides align to TRBD2. V lost 3 bases, J lost 1 base, and 2 bases stayed unmatched. Germline V gene data show CDR1 as MNHEY and CDR2 as SMNVEV (reference sequence). The CDR3 spans 16 residues. The CDR3 sequence is CASSFWTSGSQETQYF. The CDR3, as DNA: TGTGCCAGCAGTTTCTGGACTAGCGGGAGCCAAGAGACCCAGTACTTC.

This clone was seen just once. The genes are TRBV18 and TRBJ1-4, with D possibly TRBD1 on 5 matching bases. CDR3 size: 16 residues. The V end lost 1 base, the J end lost 3 bases, and 12 bases lay between the germline ends. Germline values: CDR1 KGHSH, CDR2 LQKENI. CDR3 sequence (DNA): TGTGCCAGCTCACCACGCGGGGCATTGGCTAATGAAAAACTGTTTTTT. Residues: CASSPRGALANEKLFF.

The gene calls are TRBV2 and TRBJ1-1; 7 nucleotides agree with TRBD1. This CDR3 has 13 residues. V lost 5 bases to trimming and J lost 4 bases; unmatched junction nucleotides: 4. The germline CDR1 and CDR2 sequences are SNHLY and FYNNEI. The CDR3, as DNA: TGTGCCAGCAGTCGACAGGGAGGCACTGAAGCTTTCTTT. As protein: CASSRQGGTEAFF.

The chain joins TRBV5-1 to TRBJ2-7, with 8 bases fitting TRBD1. CDR3 length equals 18 residues. V shed 0 bases and J 2 bases; nucleotides not matched to a gene: 13. Germline CDR1 and CDR2: SGHRS and YFSETQ. The CDR3 coding sequence is TGCGCCAGCAGCTTGGCCGGGACAGGACTATCATCCCCCTACGAGCAGTACGTC. Residues: CASSLAGTGLSSPYEQYV.

The V and J genes are TRBV6-1 and TRBJ2-1; 9 bases line up with TRBD1. There are 15 residues in the CDR3. V was pared by 5 bases and J by 5 bases, with 7 bases of the junction left unmatched. Per the germline V gene, CDR1 is MNHNS and CDR2 is SASEGT. The CDR3 DNA reads TGTGCCAGCAGTTTCCTGACAGGGGGTCACAATGAGCAGTTCTTC. Encoded protein: CASSFLTGGHNEQFF.

This clone was detected only a few times. The chain combines TRBV4-2 with TRBJ1-6, with 9 nucleotides matching TRBD1. V was pared by 4 bases and J by 8 bases, with 6 bases of the junction left unmatched. The CDR3 extends over 15 amino acids. Germline CDR1 LGHNA, CDR2 YNFKEQ. The CDR3 DNA reads as TGTGCCAGCAGCCTACCCCGGGACAGGGATTCACCCCTCCACTTT. It yields the protein CASSLPRDRDSPLHF.

This chain joins TRBV5-6 and TRBJ1-4; 9 bases line up with TRBD1. CDR3 length: 19 amino acids. With V trimmed by 3 bases and J by 5 bases, 17 bases remained unmatched. The germline V gene encodes CDR1 SGHDT and CDR2 YYEEEE. The DNA for the CDR3 is TGTGCCAGCAGCTCTCCCGTGGGGACAGGGAGAGATAGAAATGAAAAACTGTTTTTT. It specifies CASSSPVGTGRDRNEKLFF. The full variable domain, its missing parts supplied by reference TRBV5-6 and TRBJ1-4, is DAGVTQSPTHLIKTRGQQVTLRCSPKSGHDTVSWYQQALGQGPQFIFQYYEEEERQRGNFPDRFSGHQFPNYSSELNVNALLLGDSALYLCASSSPVGTGRDRNEKLFFGSGTQLSVL.

The DNA of the CDR3 is TGTGCCGACGTCGGGACTAGCGGGATTGGTGCCTACAATGAGCAGTTCTTC. This codes for CADVGTSGIGAYNEQFF. The V and J genes are TRBV9 and TRBJ2-1, with 13 bases fitting TRBD2. V lost 10 bases, J lost 2 bases, and 12 bases stayed unmatched. The germline gives CDR1 SGDLS, CDR2 YYNGEE. The CDR3 is 17 residues long.

The gene calls are TRBV28 and TRBJ1-3; D is uncertain. Deletions cut 6 bases from V and 3 bases from J, with 15 bases between. This CDR3 has 15 residues. Germline V CDR1 and CDR2: MDHEN, SYDVKM. DNA for the CDR3: TGTGCCAGCAGCCTCCAGCCTCGCAGTGGAAACACCATATATTTT. Translated, it gives CASSLQPRSGNTIYF.

The genes are TRBV6-5 and TRBJ2-1, with a tentative D call TRBD2 (5 bases). This CDR3 is built from 13 residues. V was cut by 10 bases and J by 7 bases, with 17 bases left in between. The germline V gene encodes CDR1 MNHEY and CDR2 SVGAGI. In nucleotides, the CDR3 is TGTGCCACCCGAGCGGACGTTTGGAATGAGCAGTTCTTC. This gives the protein CATRADVWNEQFF.

The chain combines TRBV6-6 with TRBJ1-4; tentatively, D is TRBD1 (6 bases). The V and J ends lost 5 bases and 8 bases respectively, with 18 bases between them. The CDR3 has 15 amino acids. Per the germline V gene, CDR1 is MNHNY and CDR2 is SVGAGI (reference sequence). CDR3 amino acids: CASSRQTGSREKLFF. CDR3 bases: TGTGCCAGCAGTCGGCAGACAGGCTCCAGAGAAAAACTGTTTTTT.

CDR3 sequence (DNA): TGTGCCAGCTCACCGGGAGAGAGGGGCGGTTATGGCTACACCTTC. This encodes CASSPGERGGYGYTF. V and J are TRBV18 and TRBJ1-2; tentative D call: TRBD1 (5 bases). The CDR3 has 15 residues. Germline assignment: CDR1 KGHSH and CDR2 LQKENI. The ends were cut back, 3 bases at V and 5 bases at J, with 16 bases in the middle. The entire variable domain, with the rest obtained from reference TRBV18 and TRBJ1-2, is as follows: NAGVMQNPRHLVRRRGQEARLRCSPMKGHSHVYWYRQLPEEGLKFMVYLQKENIIDESGMPKERFSAEFPKEGPSILRIQQVVRGDSAAYFCASSPGERGGYGYTFGSGTRLTVV.

This sequence joins TRBV18 and TRBJ1-2; D gene ambiguous. V was trimmed by 2 bases and J by 4 bases, leaving 8 bases between them. CDR3 size: 13 residues. Looked up from germline, CDR1 is KGHSH and CDR2 is LQKENI. DNA for the CDR3: TGTGCCAGCTCACCAACAGACATCTATGGCTACACCTTC. The encoded protein is CASSPTDIYGYTF.

The chain combines TRBV19 with TRBJ2-1, with D uncertain. Germline V gene data show CDR1 as LNHDA and CDR2 as SQIVND (reference sequence). Trimming took 5 bases from V and 9 from J, leaving 14 bases between them. The CDR3 has 13 residues. CDR3 amino acids: CASSPGVDREQFF. CDR3 DNA sequence: TGTGCCAGTAGTCCTGGCGTTGATCGTGAGCAGTTCTTC. The full variable domain, its missing parts supplied by reference TRBV19 and TRBJ2-1, is DGGITQSPKYLFRKEGQNVTLSCEQNLNHDAMYWYRQDPGQGLRLIYYSQIVNDFQKGDIAEGYSVSREKKESFPLTVTSAQKNPTAFYLCASSPGVDREQFFGPGTRLTVL.